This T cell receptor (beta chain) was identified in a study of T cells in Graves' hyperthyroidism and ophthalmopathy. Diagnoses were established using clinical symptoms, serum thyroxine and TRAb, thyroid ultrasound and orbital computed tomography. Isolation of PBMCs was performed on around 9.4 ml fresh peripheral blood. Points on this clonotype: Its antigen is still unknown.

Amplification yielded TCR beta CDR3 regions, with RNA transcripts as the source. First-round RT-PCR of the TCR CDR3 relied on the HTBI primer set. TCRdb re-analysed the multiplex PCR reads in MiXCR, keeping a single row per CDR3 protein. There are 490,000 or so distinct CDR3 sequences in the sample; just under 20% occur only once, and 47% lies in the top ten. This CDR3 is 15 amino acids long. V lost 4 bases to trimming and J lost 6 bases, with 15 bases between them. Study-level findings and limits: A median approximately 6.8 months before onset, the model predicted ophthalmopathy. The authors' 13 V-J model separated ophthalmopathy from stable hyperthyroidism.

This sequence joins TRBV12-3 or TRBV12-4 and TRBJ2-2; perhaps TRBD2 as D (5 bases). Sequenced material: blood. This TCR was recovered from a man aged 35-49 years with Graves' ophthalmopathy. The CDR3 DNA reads TGTGCCAGCAGTTACCCGGGATCGTTGTCCGGGGAGCTGTTTTTT. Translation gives CASSYPGSLSGELFF.